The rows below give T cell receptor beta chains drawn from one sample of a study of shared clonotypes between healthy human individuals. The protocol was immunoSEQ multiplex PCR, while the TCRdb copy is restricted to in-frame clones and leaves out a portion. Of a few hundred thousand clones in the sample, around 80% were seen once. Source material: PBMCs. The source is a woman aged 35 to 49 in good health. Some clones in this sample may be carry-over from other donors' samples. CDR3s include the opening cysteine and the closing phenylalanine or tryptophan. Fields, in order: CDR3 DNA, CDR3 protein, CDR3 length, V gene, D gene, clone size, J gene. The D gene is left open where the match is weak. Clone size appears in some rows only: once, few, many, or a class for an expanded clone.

TGCGCCAGCAGCTTGGGGGCAGCCGAGACAGATACGCAGTATTTT | CASSLGAAETDTQYF | 15 | TRBV5-1 | NA | NA | TRBJ2-3
TGTGCCACCAAAGCCCAGGGCACAGATACGCAGTATTTT | CATKAQGTDTQYF | 13 | TRBV19 | NA | NA | TRBJ2-3
TGTGCCTGGAGTACCGGGACAGTGACCGGGGAGCTGTTTTTT | CAWSTGTVTGELFF | 14 | TRBV30 | TRBD1 | NA | TRBJ2-2
TGTGCCAGCTCACTGGGGATTCGGGACGAGCAGTACTTC | CASSLGIRDEQYF | 13 | TRBV18 | NA | once | TRBJ2-7
TGTGCCAGCAGTTACTTTGTTAACTATGGCTACACCTTC | CASSYFVNYGYTF | 13 | TRBV6-5 | NA | once | TRBJ1-2
TGTGCCACCAGCTTAAGATTATTGCACACTGAAGCTTTCTTT | CATSLRLLHTEAFF | 14 | TRBV15 | NA | once | TRBJ1-1
TGTGCCAGCAGCCCCACGTCGGGGAACAATCAGCCCCAGCATTTT | CASSPTSGNNQPQHF | 15 | TRBV4-2 | NA | NA | TRBJ1-5
TGTGCCAGCAGCTTCGTGGGAGGAATGGTCGATGAGCAGTTCTTC | CASSFVGGMVDEQFF | 15 | TRBV11-2 | NA | NA | TRBJ2-1
TGTGCCAGCAGCCCAGGGGTCGGGAGGCCGACCTACGGGCAGTACTTC | CASSPGVGRPTYGQYF | 16 | TRBV7-8 | NA | NA | TRBJ2-7
TGTGCCAGCAGCGTAGCGGCCAGCCTTCGTGTGGCCGGGGAGCTGTTTTTT | CASSVAASLRVAGELFF | 17 | TRBV9 | NA | NA | TRBJ2-2
TGTGCCAGCAGTTACGGGGCACTCAACAAACGAGCTTTCTTT | CASSYGALNKRAFF | 14 | TRBV6-5 | NA | NA | TRBJ1-1
TGTGCCAGCAGCACTCCGGAGTGGAACACCATATATTTT | CASSTPEWNTIYF | 13 | TRBV28 | NA | NA | TRBJ1-3
TGTGCCTGGAGTGTACTTGGGGGGGATACGCAGTATTTT | CAWSVLGGDTQYF | 13 | TRBV30 | NA | NA | TRBJ2-3
TGCGCCAGCAGCTTGGCTAGCGGGAGCTCCTACGAGCAGTACTTC | CASSLASGSSYEQYF | 15 | TRBV5-1 | TRBD2 | NA | TRBJ2-7
TGCGCCAGCAGCGCCCTCGACAGATATGAGCAGTTCTTC | CASSALDRYEQFF | 13 | TRBV5-1 | NA | NA | TRBJ2-1
TGTGCCAGCAGCTTGGCCGGGGTTAGCGGAAACACCGGGGAGCTGTTTTTT | CASSLAGVSGNTGELFF | 17 | TRBV5-4 | NA | NA | TRBJ2-2
TGTGCCAGCTCACCGGAGGCGGGACCAATAGACGAGCAGTACTTC | CASSPEAGPIDEQYF | 15 | TRBV18 | NA | NA | TRBJ2-7
TGTGCCAGCAGTTCCCAGGACACAGCCAACACTGAAGCTTTCTTT | CASSSQDTANTEAFF | 15 | TRBV27 | NA | NA | TRBJ1-1
TGCGCCAGCAGCATACAGGGGTCGACTGAAGCTTTCTTT | CASSIQGSTEAFF | 13 | TRBV5-1 | TRBD1 | NA | TRBJ1-1
TGCGCCAGCAGCTTTAAATCGGTTGATGAGCAGTTCTTC | CASSFKSVDEQFF | 13 | TRBV5-1 | NA | NA | TRBJ2-1
TGTGCCACCCTGAGGCCCGCCTACGAGCAGTACTTC | CATLRPAYEQYF | 12 | TRBV6-1 | NA | NA | TRBJ2-7
TGCGCCAGCAGCATCACTAGCGGGAGCTACAATGAGCAGTTCTTC | CASSITSGSYNEQFF | 15 | TRBV5-1 | TRBD2 | NA | TRBJ2-1
TGCAGTGCTATTTCGAGGGAAAAACTGTTTTTT | CSAISREKLFF | 11 | TRBV20-1 | NA | few | TRBJ1-4
TGTGCCAGCAGTGCTGGCTTGCAGTACTTC | CASSAGLQYF | 10 | TRBV2 | NA | many | TRBJ2-7
TGTGCCAGCAGTTCGACTGGCCAAGAGACCCAGTACTTC | CASSSTGQETQYF | 13 | TRBV6-5 | NA | NA | TRBJ2-5
TGTGCCAGCAGCCGACCCGGGACAGCGAACTATGGCTACACCTTC | CASSRPGTANYGYTF | 15 | TRBV4-2 | TRBD1 | NA | TRBJ1-2
TGTGCCAGCAGTGTCGCCAGGGATGGCTACACCTTC | CASSVARDGYTF | 12 | TRBV6-1 | NA | few | TRBJ1-2
TGTGCCAGCTCACTTGACTACGAGCAGTACTTC | CASSLDYEQYF | 11 | TRBV18 | NA | NA | TRBJ2-7
TGCGCCAGCAGCCGGGACAGGGCCAACACTGAAGCTTTCTTT | CASSRDRANTEAFF | 14 | TRBV5-1 | TRBD1 | NA | TRBJ1-1
TGTGCCAGCAGCTCGCGGGTGAGCGACACAGATACGCAGTATTTT | CASSSRVSDTDTQYF | 15 | TRBV7-2 | NA | once | TRBJ2-3
TGTGCCATCCCGTCTAGCACAGATACGCAGTATTTT | CAIPSSTDTQYF | 12 | TRBV7-9 | NA | NA | TRBJ2-3
TGTGCCAGCTCGTACCTAGCCAGCCTACACTACGAGCAGTACTTC | CASSYLASLHYEQYF | 15 | TRBV18 | NA | NA | TRBJ2-7
TGTGCCAGCAGCAACGTACCCGGGGGGCGGGGGATATACAATGAGCAGTTCTTC | CASSNVPGGRGIYNEQFF | 18 | TRBV7-2 | NA | NA | TRBJ2-1
TGCGCCAGCAGCCCGGCCCCCGGGACCCAGAGCTATGGCTACACCTTC | CASSPAPGTQSYGYTF | 16 | TRBV5-1 | NA | once | TRBJ1-2
TGTGCCAGTAGTAAGGGGCTAGCGGGAGGGGGCCTATACAATGAGCAGTTCTTC | CASSKGLAGGGLYNEQFF | 18 | TRBV19 | TRBD2 | once | TRBJ2-1
TGTGCCAGCAGTCCACCCCCCCGGGCTCATTCAAGCACAGATACGCAGTATTTT | CASSPPPRAHSSTDTQYF | 18 | TRBV28 | NA | NA | TRBJ2-3
TGTGCCAGCAGGGGGGGGACAGGGGTGGAGACCCAGTACTTC | CASRGGTGVETQYF | 14 | TRBV28 | TRBD1 | NA | TRBJ2-5
TGTGCCAGCAGTGAAGGCTTGGGGACAGGGGAGACCCAGTACTTC | CASSEGLGTGETQYF | 15 | TRBV2 | TRBD1 | NA | TRBJ2-5
TGTGCCAGCTCTCCCTGGGGAGTTGGCTATGGCTACACCTTC | CASSPWGVGYGYTF | 14 | TRBV2 | NA | few | TRBJ1-2
TGTGCCAGCAGCCCGGACAGCCGAACGCAGTACTTC | CASSPDSRTQYF | 12 | TRBV7-8 | NA | once | TRBJ2-7
TGTGCCTGGAGTGTACCAGTCAGGGGGAACACTGAAGCTTTCTTT | CAWSVPVRGNTEAFF | 15 | TRBV30 | NA | once | TRBJ1-1
TGCGCCAGCAGCCAAGGCTATTCCCGCGAACACTACAATGAGCAGTTCTTC | CASSQGYSREHYNEQFF | 17 | TRBV4-3 | NA | many | TRBJ2-1
TGTGCCAGCAACGGTTTTTCCGGGGAGCTGTTTTTT | CASNGFSGELFF | 12 | TRBV13 | NA | NA | TRBJ2-2
TGTGCCAGCAGCTCCTGGACTGGCCAAGAGACCCAGTACTTC | CASSSWTGQETQYF | 14 | TRBV5-4 | NA | NA | TRBJ2-5
TGTGCCAGCAGTGCAAACCGGGACATCGGGTACTTC | CASSANRDIGYF | 12 | TRBV6-1 | NA | NA | TRBJ2-7
TGTGCCAGCAGCTTAGGGGGGTTGAACACCGGGGAGCTGTTTTTT | CASSLGGLNTGELFF | 15 | TRBV11-2 | NA | NA | TRBJ2-2
TGCGCCAGCAGCCAGGATCCTCTGAGGGCCAATGAGCAGTTCTTC | CASSQDPLRANEQFF | 15 | TRBV4-1 | NA | NA | TRBJ2-1
TGTGCCAGCTCACCCCGAGGGTCCTACAATGAGCAGTTCTTC | CASSPRGSYNEQFF | 14 | TRBV18 | NA | NA | TRBJ2-1
TGTGCCAGCAGCCCCGGACAGGGGGTACAGCCCCAGCATTTT | CASSPGQGVQPQHF | 14 | TRBV7-2 | TRBD1 | NA | TRBJ1-5
TGTGCCAGCAGCTCCAGACCGGGCACCGGGGAGCTGTTTTTT | CASSSRPGTGELFF | 14 | TRBV4-2 | NA | NA | TRBJ2-2
TGTGCCAGCAGCCCACAGGGAATCACTGAAGCTTTCTTT | CASSPQGITEAFF | 13 | TRBV5-4 | NA | NA | TRBJ1-1
TGTGCCAGCAGTGACCCCGTTGGGGTCAAAAACATTCAGTACTTC | CASSDPVGVKNIQYF | 15 | TRBV6-4 | NA | NA | TRBJ2-4
TGTGCCAGCAGCTCGTCACAGGGTACCCAGTACTTC | CASSSSQGTQYF | 12 | TRBV7-3 | NA | once | TRBJ2-5
TGCGCCAGCAGCTCCGGGACGGACTATGGCTACACCTTC | CASSSGTDYGYTF | 13 | TRBV5-1 | NA | few | TRBJ1-2
TGTGCCAGCAGTTTAGCAGGGTATGAAGCTTTCTTT | CASSLAGYEAFF | 12 | TRBV28 | NA | NA | TRBJ1-1